Reported below is one T cell receptor beta chain. Participants reported their clinical history, and cohort assignment relied on those reports. The sample originates from a study of blood T cell repertoires in COVID-19. After removal of 8 bases from V and 2 bases from J, the junction contained 11 bases not matched to a gene. The germline CDR1 and CDR2 sequences are MNHEY and SMNVEV (reference sequence). The CDR3 is 15 amino acids. Authors' analysis steps: Amplification with reference gene primers provided the estimates of nucleated cell counts. TCRdb's copy holds only in-frame clones and misses some; the assay was immunoSEQ multiplex PCR. V, J and clone size reflect that table, while D and trimming were determined from the DNA. The profile covers almost 350,000 clones, with roughly 90% appearing a single time and approximately 1% taken by the ten largest.

The genes are TRBV27 and TRBJ2-7, with TRBD1 identical over 8 bases. The clonotype originates from a woman under 40 who had been exposed to COVID-19. Sample: PBMCs or T cells enriched from blood (not recorded which). The chain's CDR3 is CASGKTGEVTYEQYF. In DNA form, the CDR3 reads TGTGCCAGCGGGAAGACAGGGGAGGTCACCTACGAGCAGTACTTC.